This T cell receptor (beta chain) is drawn from a study of neurological immune-mediated disorders (dated by TCRdb to between 2018 and 2021). Turning to the overall study: Using UMI-based sequencing, the study compared peripheral blood TCR-beta repertoires from patients with HTLV-I-associated myelopathy (HAM/TSP), patients with multiple sclerosis, and healthy controls. The cohort was made up of approximately 69 subjects, consisting of some 15 HAM/TSP patients, about 35 multiple sclerosis patients and 20 healthy controls. The 106 TCR-beta libraries covered PBMC samples along with longitudinal samples, technical triplicates, and paired sorted CD4+ and CD8+ T-cell subsets. General study outcomes and caveats: Across subjects, expanded clones never shared an identical CDR3 amino acid sequence, which suggests that the TCR-beta repertoires in every group were private. TCR clonal expansion was highest in HAM/TSP patients and lowest in MS patients, with MS patients falling below even healthy controls.

cDNA synthesis used template-switch 5'RACE with a primer carrying a 10-nucleotide random unique molecular identifier tagging each TCR transcript. Every sequencing run covered 15-18 subjects and yielded more than 200 million TCR-beta sequences. Total RNA was extracted with the RNeasy kit. TCR-beta VDJ regions were amplified with primers for the TCR constant region and the 5'RACE anchor, using the KAPA Real-time Library Amplification kit. A first PCR added sample indexes and Illumina adaptors, and a second PCR then raised library yield. The roughly 650 bp TCR product was size-selected on a 2% E-gel SizeSelection system after Ampure bead purification. Before pooling, library quality was checked on a Bioanalyzer, concentration was measured with Qubit, and libraries were quantified with the Kapa Library Quantification kit. Libraries were sequenced paired-end 2 x 150 bp on an Illumina HiSeq 2500. To increase sequence diversity, about 25-31% phiX was spiked into each library pool. For the original study's pipeline: Quality-filtered reads were processed with the UMI-based MiGEC pipeline, which removed over 75% of raw TCR sequences during error correction. VDJ genes were aligned to IMGT germline references, and each clonotype was defined by a unique CDR3 amino acid sequence together with V-J genes. VDJtools evaluated clonal expansion, Shannon diversity and CDR3 relatedness (CalcPairwiseDistances, ClusterSamples); CLCbio workbench built phylogenetic trees. Using coefficient-of-variation modelling across technical triplicates, the study counted a clone as expanded if it had at least 8 unique UMIs. TCRdb passed the public sequencing reads through fastp at Q25 and MiXCR, retaining productive beta sequences. Each entry merges the rows of one CDR3 protein and shows their most common DNA and genes. The authors' filters were not applied to this entry. Here the sample has roughly 30,000 distinct CDR3 sequences; approximately 6.6% occur a single time. Roughly 8.8% of the sample belongs to the ten largest clones.

Healthy controls were blood bank volunteers in Maryland, USA. Unsorted PBMC libraries were generated from 2 million PBMCs stored in RNAlater at -80 °C until RNA extraction. Peripheral blood was subjected to Ficoll-Hypaque density gradient centrifugation to isolate PBMCs, which were then cryopreserved in liquid nitrogen. As encoded in the germline V gene, CDR1 is SGHRS while CDR2 is YFSETQ. From the cysteine through the phenylalanine, the CDR3 covers 21 amino acids. The table lists this clonotype with a count of one. What this receptor recognizes is not known. Because the CDR3's place on the DNA is in doubt, the DNA is left out and the CDR3 is given as listed by TCRdb.

The chain links TRBV5-1 with TRBJ2-2; TRBD1, the table's D call, lacks a check against the DNA. The sample comprised PBMCs. The source of this sequence is a woman aged 50 to 60 in good health. The CDR3 protein is CASSFYICSATGTGGSGELFF.